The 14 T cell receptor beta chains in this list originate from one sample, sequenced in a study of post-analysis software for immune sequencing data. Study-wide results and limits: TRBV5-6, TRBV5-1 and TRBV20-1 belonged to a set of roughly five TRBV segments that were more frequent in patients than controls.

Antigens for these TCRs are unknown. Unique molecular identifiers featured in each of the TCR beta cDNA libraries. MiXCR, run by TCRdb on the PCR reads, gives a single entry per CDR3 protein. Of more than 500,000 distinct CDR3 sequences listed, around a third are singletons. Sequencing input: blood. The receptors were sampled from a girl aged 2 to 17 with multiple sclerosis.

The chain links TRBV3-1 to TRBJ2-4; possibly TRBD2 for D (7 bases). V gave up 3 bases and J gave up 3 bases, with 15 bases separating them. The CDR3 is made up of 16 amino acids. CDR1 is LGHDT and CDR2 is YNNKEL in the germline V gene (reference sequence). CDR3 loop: CASSHEGGVDKNIQYF. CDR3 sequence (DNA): TGTGCCAGCAGCCACGAGGGGGGGGTCGACAAAAACATTCAGTACTTC.

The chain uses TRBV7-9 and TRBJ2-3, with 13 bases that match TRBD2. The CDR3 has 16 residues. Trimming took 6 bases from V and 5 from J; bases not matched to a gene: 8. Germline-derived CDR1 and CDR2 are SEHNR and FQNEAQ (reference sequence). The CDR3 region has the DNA TGTGCCAGCAGTCCCAGACTAGCGGGGGGCGGAGATACGCAGTATTTT. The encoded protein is CASSPRLAGGGDTQYF.

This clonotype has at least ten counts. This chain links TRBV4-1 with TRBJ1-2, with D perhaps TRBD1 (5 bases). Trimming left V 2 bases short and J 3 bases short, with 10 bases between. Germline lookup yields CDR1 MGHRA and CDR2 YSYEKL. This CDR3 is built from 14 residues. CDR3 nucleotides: TGCGCCAGCAGCCAACAACAGGTGGACTATGGCTACACCTTC. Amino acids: CASSQQQVDYGYTF.

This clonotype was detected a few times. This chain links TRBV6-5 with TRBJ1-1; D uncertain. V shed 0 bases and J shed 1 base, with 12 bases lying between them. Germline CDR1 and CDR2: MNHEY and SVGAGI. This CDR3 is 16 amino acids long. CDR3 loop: CASSYSTSRRNTEAFF. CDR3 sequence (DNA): TGTGCCAGCAGTTACTCGACATCCAGGAGGAACACTGAAGCTTTCTTT.

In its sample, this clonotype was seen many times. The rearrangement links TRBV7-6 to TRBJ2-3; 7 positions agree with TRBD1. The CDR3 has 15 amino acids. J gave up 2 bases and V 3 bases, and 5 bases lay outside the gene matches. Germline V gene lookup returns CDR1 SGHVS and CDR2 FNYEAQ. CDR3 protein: CASSFPGQFTDTQYF. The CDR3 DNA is TGTGCCAGCAGCTTTCCGGGACAGTTCACAGATACGCAGTATTTT. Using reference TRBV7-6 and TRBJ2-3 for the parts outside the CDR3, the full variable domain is GAGVSQSPRYKVTKRGQDVALRCDPISGHVSLYWYRQALGQGPEFLTYFNYEAQQDKSGLPNDRFSAERPEGSISTLTIQRTEQRDSAMYRCASSFPGQFTDTQYFGPGTRLTVL.

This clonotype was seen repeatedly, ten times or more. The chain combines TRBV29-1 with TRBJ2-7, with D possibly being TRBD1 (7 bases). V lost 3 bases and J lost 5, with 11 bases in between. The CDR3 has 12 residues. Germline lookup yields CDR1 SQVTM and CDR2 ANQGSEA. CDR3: CSVDGGGNEQYF. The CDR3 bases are TGCAGCGTTGATGGAGGGGGCAACGAGCAGTACTTC.

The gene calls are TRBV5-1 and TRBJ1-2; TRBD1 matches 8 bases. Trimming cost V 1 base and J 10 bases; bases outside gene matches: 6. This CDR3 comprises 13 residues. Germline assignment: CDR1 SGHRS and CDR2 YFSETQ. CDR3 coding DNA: TGCGCCAGCAGCTTGTTTGGACAGGGAGTCTACACCTTC. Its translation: CASSLFGQGVYTF. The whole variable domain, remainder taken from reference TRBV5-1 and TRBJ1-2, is KAGVTQTPRYLIKTRGQQVTLSCSPISGHRSVSWYQQTPGQGLQFLFEYFSETQRNKGNFPGRFSGRQFSNSRSEMNVSTLELGDSALYLCASSLFGQGVYTFGSGTRLTVV.

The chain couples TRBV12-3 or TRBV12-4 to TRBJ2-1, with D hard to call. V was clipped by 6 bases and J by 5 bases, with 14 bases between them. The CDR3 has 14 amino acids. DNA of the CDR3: TGTGCCAGCAGCAGGACCACCCGCAACAATGAGCAGTTCTTC. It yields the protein CASSRTTRNNEQFF.

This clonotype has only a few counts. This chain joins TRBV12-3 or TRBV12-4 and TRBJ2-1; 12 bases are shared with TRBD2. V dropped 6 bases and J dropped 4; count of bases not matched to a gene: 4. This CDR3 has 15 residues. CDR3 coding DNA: TGTGCCAGCAGGCCCACTAGCGGGGGGTACAATGAGCAGTTCTTC. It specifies CASRPTSGGYNEQFF.

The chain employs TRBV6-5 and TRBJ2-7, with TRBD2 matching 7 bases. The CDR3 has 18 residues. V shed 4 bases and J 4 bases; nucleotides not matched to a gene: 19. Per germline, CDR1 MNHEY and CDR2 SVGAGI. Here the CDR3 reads CASSSKALAGGKSYEQYF. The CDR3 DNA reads TGTGCCAGCAGTTCGAAAGCCTTAGCGGGTGGGAAAAGTTACGAGCAGTACTTC.

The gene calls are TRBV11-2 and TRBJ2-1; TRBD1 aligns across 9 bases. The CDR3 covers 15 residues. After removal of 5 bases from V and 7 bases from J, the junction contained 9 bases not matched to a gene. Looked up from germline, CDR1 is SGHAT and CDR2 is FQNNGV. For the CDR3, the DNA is TGTGCCAGCAGCCGGGTACAGGGGGCTTTGAATGAGCAGTTCTTC. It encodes CASSRVQGALNEQFF.

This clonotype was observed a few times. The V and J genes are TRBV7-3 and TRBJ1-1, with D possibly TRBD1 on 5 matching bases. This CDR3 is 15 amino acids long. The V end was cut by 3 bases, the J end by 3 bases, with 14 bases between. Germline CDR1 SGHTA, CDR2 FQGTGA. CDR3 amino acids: CASSFGLLGDTEAFF. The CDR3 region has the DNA TGTGCCAGCAGCTTCGGCCTGCTAGGGGACACTGAAGCTTTCTTT.

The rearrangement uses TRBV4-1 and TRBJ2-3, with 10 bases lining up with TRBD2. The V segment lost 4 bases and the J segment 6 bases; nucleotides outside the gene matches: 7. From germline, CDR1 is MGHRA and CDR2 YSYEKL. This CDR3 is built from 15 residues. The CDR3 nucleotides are TGCGCCAGCAGCCCCCTAGCGGGGGTAATGGATACGCAGTATTTT. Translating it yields CASSPLAGVMDTQYF.

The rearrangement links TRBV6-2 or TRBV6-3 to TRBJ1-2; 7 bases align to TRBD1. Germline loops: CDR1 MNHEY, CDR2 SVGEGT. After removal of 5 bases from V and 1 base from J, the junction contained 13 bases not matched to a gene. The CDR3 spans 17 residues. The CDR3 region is CASSRTPGQISNYGYTF. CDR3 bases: TGTGCCAGCAGTCGTACGCCGGGACAGATAAGTAACTATGGCTACACCTTC.